This T cell receptor beta chain was sequenced in a study of T cell clonality in common variable immunodeficiency. The CDR3 is made up of 15 amino acids. The ends were cut back, 4 bases at V and 6 bases at J, with 18 bases in the middle. Germline values: CDR1 PRHDT, CDR2 FYEKMQ (reference sequence). Method: immunoSEQ multiplex PCR; TCRdb's copy keeps in-frame clones and lacks some. Recorded here are about 34,000 clones, none singletons. This clone was counted many times. The missing CDR3 end, 3 residues past where the read stops, is filled in from the germline J gene. Most patients and controls had Caucasian heritage.

The TCR originated in a person between 18 and 69 years old in good health. The material sequenced was peripheral blood mononuclear cells. This sequence joins TRBV13 and TRBJ1-1; D not certain. This chain's CDR3 is CASSSAALTNAEAFF. Incomplete CDR3 DNA: TGTGCCAGCAGCTCGGCGGCCCTGACGAATGCTGAA. The variable domain in full, completed from reference TRBV13 and TRBJ1-1, reads AAGVIQSPRHLIKEKRETATLKCYPIPRHDTVYWYQQGPGQDPQFLISFYEKMQSDKGSIPDRFSAQQFSDYHSELNMSSLELGDSALYFCASSSAALTNAEAFFGQGTRLTVV.